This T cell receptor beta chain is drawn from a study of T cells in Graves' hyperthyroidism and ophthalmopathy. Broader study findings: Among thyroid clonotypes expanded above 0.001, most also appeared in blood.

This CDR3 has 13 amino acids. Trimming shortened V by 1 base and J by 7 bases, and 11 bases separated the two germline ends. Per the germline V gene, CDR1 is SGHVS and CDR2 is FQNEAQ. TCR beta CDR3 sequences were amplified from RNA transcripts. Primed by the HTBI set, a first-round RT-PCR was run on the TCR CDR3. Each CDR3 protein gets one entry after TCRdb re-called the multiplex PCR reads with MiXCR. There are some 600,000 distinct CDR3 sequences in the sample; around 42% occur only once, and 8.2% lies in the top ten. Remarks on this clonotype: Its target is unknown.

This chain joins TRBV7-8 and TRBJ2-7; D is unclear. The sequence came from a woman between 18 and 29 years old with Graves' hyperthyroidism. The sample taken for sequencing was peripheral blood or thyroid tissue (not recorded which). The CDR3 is CASSLVPVHEQYF. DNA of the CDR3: TGTGCCAGCAGCTTAGTTCCGGTCCATGAGCAGTACTTC.